This T cell receptor beta chain is from a study of a mutant IDH1 vaccine in newly diagnosed glioma. On the study more broadly: Patients received vaccination from 4-6 weeks after radiotherapy alone, or with temozolomide cycles. Treated patients were roughly 62% male, approximately 40% female, mean age 40.4 years.

Regarding time point: week 23, last vaccination. Every vaccination contained 300 ug of the mutant IDH1 20-mer peptide and was paired with topical imiquimod. V was pared by 4 bases and J by 3 bases, with 8 bases of the junction left unmatched. This CDR3 spans 16 amino acids. The germline V gene encodes CDR1 SGDLS and CDR2 YYNGEE. TCRdb keeps only in-frame clones here, not all; method: immunoSEQ multiplex PCR. The data hold 77,000 or so clones, with approximately 89% observed a single time. On this clone: Its antigen is not known.

This TCR was recovered from a woman in her forties or fifties with glioma. The sequences come from PBMCs, collected from a glioma patient whose treatment included an IDH1 peptide vaccine. The V gene is TRBV9, the J gene TRBJ1-1; 11 bases map to TRBD1. The CDR3, as DNA: TGTGCCAGCAGCTCCGGACAGGGGGCTATCGACACTGAAGCTTTCTTT. It is translated as CASSSGQGAIDTEAFF.